One TCR beta chain is described in this entry. Amplified TCR beta CDR3 regions came from RNA transcripts. Initially, a first-round RT-PCR of the TCR CDR3 employed the HTBI primer set. TCRdb passed the multiplex PCR reads through MiXCR, listing each CDR3 protein once. The sample records around 420,000 distinct CDR3 sequences, approximately 13% being singletons. This sample is drawn from a study of T cells in Graves' hyperthyroidism and ophthalmopathy. The V gene end was trimmed by 3 bases and the J gene end by 0 bases; junction bases not matched to a gene: 7. The CDR3 length is 17 residues. The V gene's germline CDR1 is SGHDT and CDR2 YYEEEE.

This sequence was found in a woman aged 18-29 years with Graves' hyperthyroidism. Source material: blood. The chain links TRBV5-6 to TRBJ2-7; 12 bases match TRBD2. The CDR3 loop reads CASSSDRTSGVSYEQYF. DNA of the CDR3: TGTGCCAGCAGCTCGGATCGGACTAGCGGGGTCTCCTACGAGCAGTACTTC.